The sequence of this T cell receptor (beta chain) was determined in a study of a mutant IDH1 vaccine in newly diagnosed glioma. Libraries were prepared by immunoSEQ multiplex PCR; TCRdb keeps only in-frame clonotypes and omits some of them. The sample lists around 37,000 clones, roughly 90% occurring once. This clone has only one observation. The CDR3 covers 14 residues. Germline loops: CDR1 SGHNT, CDR2 YYREEE (reference sequence). Trimming at V came to 1 base and at J to 2 bases, leaving 3 bases not matched to a gene. The time point: baseline, week 1 (first vaccination visit). Treatment of the sample: pre-vaccination baseline after standard-of-care therapy.

This TCR was recovered from a young man with glioma. The chain combines TRBV5-4 with TRBJ2-7; TRBD2 matches at 7 bases. The sample was PBMCs, taken from a glioma patient treated with radiotherapy, temozolomide or both. This CDR3 is CASSLPGGTYEQYF. Written as DNA, the CDR3 is TGTGCCAGCAGCTTGCCGGGAGGTACCTACGAGCAGTACTTC. Using reference TRBV5-4 and TRBJ2-7 for the parts outside the CDR3, the full variable domain is ETGVTQSPTHLIKTRGQQVTLRCSSQSGHNTVSWYQQALGQGPQFIFQYYREEENGRGNFPPRFSGLQFPNYSSELNVNALELDDSALYLCASSLPGGTYEQYFGPGTRLTVT.